This TCR beta chain stems from a study of T cells after yellow fever vaccination. Study results and limitations: A small proportion of clonotypes was detected in both the CD4 and CD8 compartments. Clonotypes that responded to the vaccine were almost all undetectable in sorted memory subsets on day 0. Booster samples showed a return of most primary-vaccination clones (roughly 96% CD4, 85% to 90% CD8).

It was through 5'RACE template switching that TCR cDNA was made, with a universal primer site and UMIs added. TCRdb itself ran the 5' RACE reads through MiXCR, one entry per CDR3 protein. The sample has tens of thousands of distinct CDR3 sequences, 3.4% seen once. V shed 1 base and J 7 bases; nucleotides not matched to a gene: 10. This CDR3 region has 17 residues. Germline V CDR1 and CDR2: LGHDT, YNNKEL (reference sequence). This clonotype was seen at least ten times. Sequencing was performed on PBMCs, either bulk or a sorted T-cell subset (CD4+, CD8+, memory, or dextramer-sorted; not recorded which), taken roughly 46 days after the first yellow fever vaccination. This chain connects TRBV3-1 to TRBJ2-2, with 9 positions matching TRBD2. This clonotype originated in a man aged 18 to 35 who received the YFV17D yellow fever vaccine. CDR3 in DNA: TGTGCCAGCAGCCAAGGAACGGGACTAGCAGTCCACGGGGAGCTGTTTTTT. Its translation is CASSQGTGLAVHGELFF.